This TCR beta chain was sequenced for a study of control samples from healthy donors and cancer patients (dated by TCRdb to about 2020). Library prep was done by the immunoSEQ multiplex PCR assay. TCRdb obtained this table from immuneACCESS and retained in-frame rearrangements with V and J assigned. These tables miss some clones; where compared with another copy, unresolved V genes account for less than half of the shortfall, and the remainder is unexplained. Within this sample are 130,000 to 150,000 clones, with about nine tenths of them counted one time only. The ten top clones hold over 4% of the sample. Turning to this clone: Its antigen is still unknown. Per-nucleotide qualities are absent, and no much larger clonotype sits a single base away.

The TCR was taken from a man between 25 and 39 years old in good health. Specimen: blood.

CDR3 reads: CASSMGTAINEKLFF. The DNA sequence follows: TGTGCCAGTAGTATGGGAACAGCAATTAATGAAAAACTGTTTTTT. This chain joins TRBV19 to TRBJ1-4; there is no confident call for the D gene. The V end loses 3 bases and the J end loses 4 bases, and a stretch of 12 bases separates them. The CDR3 sequence holds 15 residues, the cysteine and phenylalanine included. Only CDR3 DNA remains: 45 bases, in frame from the first base. Taken from the germline V gene (reference sequence), the CDR1 and CDR2 loops are LNHDA and SQIVND.